The 6 T cell receptor beta chains given below trace back to one sample, sequenced in a study of shared clonotypes between healthy human individuals. The protocol was immunoSEQ multiplex PCR, while the TCRdb copy is restricted to in-frame clones and leaves out a portion. The top ten hold roughly 0.13% of the sample, which has some 2 million clones, 85% to 95% seen once. The sequenced sample consisted of naive CD4+ T cells sorted from blood. Noted subset: CD45RA+ positively selected. The receptors here all came from a man younger than 35 in good health.

The V call is TRBV2, the J call TRBJ1-1; D ambiguous. This CDR3 is built from 13 residues. Germline V lookup: CDR1 SNHLY, CDR2 FYNNEI. V lost 2 bases and J lost 6, with 10 bases in between. CDR3 amino acids: CASSELREAEAFF. DNA of the CDR3: TGTGCCAGCAGTGAATTAAGGGAGGCTGAAGCTTTCTTT.

This clone appeared once. The chain uses TRBV5-1 and TRBJ2-5; D may be TRBD1 or TRBD2 (7 bases each). The V and J ends lost 8 bases and 2 bases respectively, with 16 bases between them. The CDR3 is 14 residues long. Germline lookup yields CDR1 SGHRS and CDR2 YFSETQ. For the CDR3, the DNA is TGCGCCAGTGTAGGGACAGCGGGACAAGAGACCCAGTACTTC. The encoded protein is CASVGTAGQETQYF. Full variable domain (missing parts from reference TRBV5-1 and TRBJ2-5): KAGVTQTPRYLIKTRGQQVTLSCSPISGHRSVSWYQQTPGQGLQFLFEYFSETQRNKGNFPGRFSGRQFSNSRSEMNVSTLELGDSALYLCASVGTAGQETQYFGPGTRLLVL.

The rearrangement links TRBV7-9 to TRBJ2-3; either TRBD1 or TRBD2 may supply D (5 bases each). Germline lookup yields CDR1 SEHNR and CDR2 FQNEAQ (reference sequence). The CDR3 consists of 13 residues. V was clipped by 4 bases and J by 5 bases, with 10 bases between them. DNA of the CDR3: TGTGCCAGCAGCTCCAGGGAGATAGATACGCAGTATTTT. Amino acids: CASSSREIDTQYF.

This chain connects TRBV5-8 to TRBJ2-7, with 8 bases fitting TRBD1. The CDR3 runs to 12 residues. The junction had 5 bases not matched to a gene; V was cut back by 6 bases and J by 6 bases. CDR1 and CDR2 (germline): SGHTS, YDEGEE. The CDR3 bases are TGTGCCAGCACCCTCGACAGGGGCGAGCAGTACTTC. Protein: CASTLDRGEQYF.

This chain links TRBV5-1 with TRBJ2-3, with D possibly being TRBD1 or TRBD2 (5 bases each). Germline V lookup: CDR1 SGHRS, CDR2 YFSETQ. Trimming stripped 4 bases from V and 2 bases from J, with 14 bases between. This CDR3 contains 15 residues. CDR3 DNA sequence: TGCGCCAGCAGCAGGGACCGTTTCCACACAGATACGCAGTATTTT. This codes for CASSRDRFHTDTQYF.

The chain employs TRBV2 and TRBJ2-5; D is unresolved. The CDR3 runs 15 residues. Trimming took 0 bases from V and 0 from J, leaving 8 bases between them. Per germline, CDR1 SNHLY and CDR2 FYNNEI. CDR3 coding DNA: TGTGCCAGCAGTGAAGCTGAAGGGTACCAAGAGACCCAGTACTTC. It specifies CASSEAEGYQETQYF.